The next 24 T cell receptor beta chains were all read from a single sample in a study of T cells in narcolepsy. Generated by immunoSEQ multiplex PCR, the TCRdb table keeps only in-frame clones and is missing some. The sample shows tens of thousands of clones, roughly 85% of them seen only once. The material sequenced was memory (CD45RA-) CD4+ T cells from blood. All receptors come from a human donor in good health.

The chain couples TRBV27 to TRBJ2-1; 8 positions match TRBD2. V trimming: 6 bases; J trimming: 5 bases; junction bases outside the gene matches: 12. The CDR3 runs 16 residues. Looked up from germline, CDR1 is MNHEY and CDR2 is SMNVEV (reference sequence). The CDR3 region is CASSGLAETPDNEQFF. The CDR3 nucleotides are TGTGCCAGCAGCGGACTAGCTGAGACACCAGACAATGAGCAGTTCTTC.

The chain recombines TRBV7-9 with TRBJ2-7; D is unresolved. This CDR3 region has 14 residues. From germline, CDR1 is SEHNR and CDR2 FQNEAQ (reference sequence). V lost 1 base and J lost 2, with 9 bases in between. DNA of the CDR3: TGTGCCAGCAGCTTAGAAATCGGCGCCTACGAGCAGTACTTC. Translated, it gives CASSLEIGAYEQYF.

The chain uses TRBV6-1 and TRBJ1-4; 10 bases agree with TRBD1. The V gene's germline CDR1 is MNHNS and CDR2 SASEGT. The CDR3 runs 20 residues. J was trimmed by 0 bases and V by 4 bases; bases with no gene match: 14. As DNA, the CDR3 is TGTGCCAGCAGTGTATCGCTGACAGGGGGCGCGAGGGCAACTAATGAAAAACTGTTTTTT. This sequence encodes CASSVSLTGGARATNEKLFF.

The chain links TRBV7-2 to TRBJ2-7; 8 bases agree with TRBD1. Germline CDR1 reads SGHTA; CDR2 reads FQGNSA. The V segment lost 4 bases and the J segment 3 bases; nucleotides outside the gene matches: 8. The CDR3 extends over 15 amino acids. CDR3: CASSSSQGAVYEQYF. CDR3 bases: TGTGCCAGCAGCTCTAGCCAGGGGGCCGTCTACGAGCAGTACTTC. Using reference TRBV7-2 and TRBJ2-7 for the parts outside the CDR3, the full variable domain is GAGVSQSPSNKVTEKGKDVELRCDPISGHTALYWYRQSLGQGLEFLIYFQGNSAPDKSGLPSDRFSAERTGGSVSTLTIQRTQQEDSAVYLCASSSSQGAVYEQYFGPGTRLTVT.

The rearrangement uses TRBV6-5 and TRBJ1-5, with 9 nucleotides matching TRBD1. In germline, CDR1 is MNHEY, CDR2 SVGAGI. With 9 bases clipped from V and 7 bases from J, the junction kept 4 bases outside the gene matches. The CDR3 sequence is 12 residues long. The CDR3 nucleotides read TGTGCCAGTAGGACAGGGGTCCAGCCCCAGCATTTT. Its protein is CASRTGVQPQHF.

CDR3 bases: TGTGCCACCAGCAGAGAAGCGAACTCCAACTGGGGCTACACCTTC. As protein: CATSREANSNWGYTF. This sequence joins TRBV15 and TRBJ1-2; D gene unclear. This CDR3 region has 15 residues. Germline CDR1 is LNHNV and CDR2 is YYDKDF (reference sequence). V was trimmed by 0 bases and J by 8 bases, leaving 16 bases between them.

This chain links TRBV29-1 with TRBJ2-1; D remains ambiguous. V dropped 4 bases and J dropped 4 bases, with 5 bases sitting between them. Germline values: CDR1 SQVTM, CDR2 ANQGSEA. This CDR3 spans 11 amino acids. The CDR3 region is CSVVRYNEQFF. The CDR3 DNA reads as TGCAGCGTTGTTCGGTACAATGAGCAGTTCTTC.

This CDR3 reads CASSLVAGTSTDTQYF. In DNA, the CDR3 is TGTGCCAGCAGCTTGGTAGCGGGGACTAGCACAGATACGCAGTATTTT. This chain links TRBV7-2 with TRBJ2-3, with 8 bases matching TRBD2. There are 16 residues in the CDR3. Germline-derived CDR1 and CDR2 are SGHTA and FQGNSA. V dropped 3 bases and J dropped 0; count of bases not matched to a gene: 5.

This clone is a singleton in its sample. The chain has TRBV15 and TRBJ1-2, with TRBD1 matching 7 bases. There are 16 residues in the CDR3. V was clipped by 0 bases and J by 4 bases; unmatched bases: 8. Germline CDR1 reads LNHNV; CDR2 reads YYDKDF (reference sequence). The CDR3 here is CATSRDRQGFGYGYTF. The CDR3 bases are TGTGCCACCAGCAGAGATCGACAGGGCTTCGGCTATGGCTACACCTTC. The full variable domain, its missing parts supplied by reference TRBV15 and TRBJ1-2, is DAMVIQNPRYQVTQFGKPVTLSCSQTLNHNVMYWYQQKSSQAPKLLFHYYDKDFNNEADTPDNFQSRRPNTSFCFLDIRSPGLGDTAMYLCATSRDRQGFGYGYTFGSGTRLTVV.

The chain employs TRBV12-5 and TRBJ2-1; no definite D call. This CDR3 region has 13 residues. V lost 5 bases, J lost 0 bases, and 5 bases lay in between. Looked up from germline, CDR1 is LGHNT and CDR2 is FRNRAP. CDR3 in DNA: TGTGCTAGTGGTCCGAGCTCCTACAATGAGCAGTTCTTC. It yields the protein CASGPSSYNEQFF.

This chain links TRBV27 with TRBJ2-7, with D possibly being TRBD1 (5 bases). The CDR3 is 15 amino acids. CDR1 is MNHEY and CDR2 is SMNVEV in the germline V gene (reference sequence). Trimming left V 2 bases short and J 5 bases short, with 16 bases between. Here the CDR3 DNA reads TGTGCCAGCAGTTTACCCCTCGACAGTACCCACGAGCAGTACTTC. Amino acid sequence: CASSLPLDSTHEQYF.

The rearrangement uses TRBV7-2 and TRBJ1-5; no clear D. Trimming took off 1 base at V and 3 bases at J, with 4 bases between the two ends. Per the germline V gene, CDR1 is SGHTA and CDR2 is FQGNSA. CDR3 length: 13 residues. The CDR3 coding sequence is TGTGCCAGCAGCTTAGTAAACAATCAGCCCCAGCATTTT. Its protein product is CASSLVNNQPQHF.

The chain carries TRBV11-3 and TRBJ2-1; 12 positions agree with TRBD2. The CDR3 extends over 15 amino acids. V was clipped by 3 bases and J by 5 bases; unmatched bases: 2. Looked up from germline, CDR1 is SGHNT and CDR2 is YENEEA. CDR3 in amino acids: CASSFGLAGHNEQFF. The CDR3 nucleotides read TGTGCCAGCAGCTTCGGACTAGCGGGACACAATGAGCAGTTCTTC.

Here the CDR3 reads CASAPLSYGYTF. DNA for the CDR3: TGTGCCAGCGCCCCCCTTTCCTATGGCTACACCTTC. The chain combines TRBV28 with TRBJ1-2; D gene unclear. V was pared by 8 bases and J by 4 bases, with 11 bases between. CDR3 length: 12 amino acids. The germline gives CDR1 MDHEN, CDR2 SYDVKM.

The chain joins TRBV20-1 to TRBJ2-1, with 9 bases aligning to TRBD1. The CDR3 consists of 11 residues. V gave up 6 bases and J gave up 6 bases; unmatched junction bases: 0. CDR1 is DFQATT, CDR2 SNEGSKA, per germline (reference sequence). The CDR3 region is CSADRGNEQFF. The CDR3 region has the DNA TGCAGTGCGGACAGGGGCAATGAGCAGTTCTTC.

The V and J genes are TRBV9 and TRBJ2-5; TRBD1 matches 8 bases. The assigned J gene may be wrong: the sequence end matches TRBJ2-7 better. This CDR3 has 15 amino acids. CDR1 SGDLS and CDR2 YYNGEE come from the germline V gene. The CDR3 reads CASSQGQDLAHEQYF. The CDR3 nucleotides are TGTGCCAGCAGCCAGGGACAGGATTTGGCCCACGAGCAGTACTTC.

The chain joins TRBV11-3 to TRBJ2-1; TRBD2 aligns across 9 bases. The V gene's germline CDR1 is SGHNT and CDR2 YENEEA. V shed 2 bases and J 6 bases; nucleotides not matched to a gene: 11. The CDR3 length is 17 residues. DNA for the CDR3: TGTGCCAGCAGCTTAAAGCGGGGGGCATCCCGTAGCAATGAGCAGTTCTTC. It yields the protein CASSLKRGASRSNEQFF.

V gene TRBV6-5 combines with J gene TRBJ2-7; TRBD2 matches 13 bases. The germline V gene encodes CDR1 MNHEY and CDR2 SVGAGI. The CDR3 extends over 13 amino acids. After removal of 5 bases from V and 7 bases from J, the junction contained 2 bases not matched to a gene. The CDR3 reads CASSAGLAGEQYF. As DNA, the CDR3 is TGTGCCAGCAGTGCGGGACTAGCGGGAGAGCAGTACTTC.

The rearrangement uses TRBV29-1 and TRBJ2-5, with D unclear. Deletions cut 4 bases from V and 5 bases from J, with 17 bases between. CDR1 is SQVTM and CDR2 is ANQGSEA in the germline V gene. This CDR3 is 14 amino acids long. CDR3 protein: CSVAPPTNSETQYF. DNA of the CDR3: TGCAGCGTTGCCCCCCCGACAAATTCCGAGACCCAGTACTTC.

CDR3 nucleotides: TGCGCCAGCAGCTTGAGGGACAAGAACACTGAAGCTTTCTTT. Amino acid sequence: CASSLRDKNTEAFF. This rearrangement joins TRBV5-1 to TRBJ1-1; TRBD1 might be the D (6 bases). The CDR3 extends over 14 amino acids. V shed 1 base and J shed 1 base, with 8 bases lying between them. Germline values: CDR1 SGHRS, CDR2 YFSETQ.

The chain employs TRBV6-1 and TRBJ2-7; D not certain. The CDR3 runs to 14 residues. V lost 0 bases and J lost 4, with 10 bases in between. Per germline, CDR1 MNHNS and CDR2 SASEGT. The CDR3 DNA is TGTGCCAGCAGTGAAGCTAGTTCTAGTTACGAGCAGTACTTC. Its protein product is CASSEASSSYEQYF.

The chain is built from TRBV30 and TRBJ2-1; D gene uncertain. Looked up from germline, CDR1 is GTSNPN and CDR2 is SVGIG (reference sequence). CDR3 length: 13 amino acids. Trimming stripped 5 bases from V and 4 bases from J, with 12 bases between. The DNA of the CDR3 is TGTGCCTGGGGGGAAATTTTTTACAATGAGCAGTTCTTC. Amino acids: CAWGEIFYNEQFF.

The gene calls are TRBV5-6 and TRBJ2-1; possibly TRBD2 for D (6 bases). Germline values: CDR1 SGHDT, CDR2 YYEEEE. V was trimmed by 2 bases and J by 0 bases, leaving 12 bases between them. CDR3 length equals 16 residues. The CDR3 region is CASSLPGLDSYNEQFF. As DNA, the CDR3 is TGTGCCAGCAGCTTACCGGGACTGGACTCCTACAATGAGCAGTTCTTC.

The chain carries TRBV5-1 and TRBJ2-3; D gene uncertain. Germline V gives CDR1 SGHRS, CDR2 YFSETQ. Trimming pared 4 bases from V and 3 bases from J, leaving 3 bases between. This CDR3 region has 11 residues. CDR3 DNA sequence: TGCGCCAGCAGCACTACAGATACGCAGTATTTT. It specifies CASSTTDTQYF. Full variable domain (missing parts from reference TRBV5-1 and TRBJ2-3): KAGVTQTPRYLIKTRGQQVTLSCSPISGHRSVSWYQQTPGQGLQFLFEYFSETQRNKGNFPGRFSGRQFSNSRSEMNVSTLELGDSALYLCASSTTDTQYFGPGTRLTVL.